The present entry profiles one T cell receptor (beta chain) with its context. Its antigen is as yet unknown. Trimming stripped 2 bases from V and 1 base from J, with 9 bases between. This CDR3 is built from 15 residues. CDR1 is SGHNT and CDR2 is YENEEA in the germline V gene. These data come from a study of T cell repertoires in ileal Crohn's disease. Study summary: Biopsies at the proximal margin of the resected specimen form MI samples. Study-wide points: Clonality above 26.8% at surgery always came with endoscopic recurrence.

Clones were read by immunoSEQ multiplex PCR, and TCRdb kept only the in-frame ones, dropping some. This table has some 5,600 clones, around 87% appearing once. The time point here: proximal margin of the surgical specimen (macroscopically non-inflamed). The receptor was derived from an adult with Crohn's disease. Sequenced sample: ileal tissue. The chain links TRBV11-3 to TRBJ1-3, with D uncertain. This CDR3 reads CASSLMFLSGNTIYF. The CDR3 DNA is TGTGCCAGCAGCTTAATGTTTCTTTCTGGAAACACCATATATTTT.